This T cell receptor (beta chain) was obtained from a study of human T cells and chemical hapten exposure. Study details: Mainly, slight library volume differences in the pool made TCR yields vary.

The germline CDR1 and CDR2 sequences are MNHEY and SMNVEV (reference sequence). The CDR3 covers 13 residues. The ends lost 9 bases at V and 8 bases at J; junction bases unmatched: 9. A note on this clonotype: Its antigen is undetermined. A much larger clone differs from this one at a single base, so this may be a read error.

Time point specified: patch test 1, 2 weeks after DPC sensitization. Documented treatment: therapeutic diphenylcyclopropenone sensitization with weekly scalp DPC. Participating donors were patients with alopecia, aged 18 to 70 years, considered appropriate candidates for DPC. Study findings and constraints: Counts of TCRs above 1 in 1000 frequency stayed unchanged with DPC sensitization. More PT1 expanded TCRs went with higher patch test scores.

TCRdb recomputed calls from the RACE reads with MiXCR, one row per CDR3 protein. This sample has about 380,000 distinct CDR3 sequences, with about 4.4% found just once. The sequence was collected from a woman aged 45-65 years with alopecia areata. Some clones in this sample may be carry-over from other donors' samples. This chain joins TRBV27 and TRBJ2-4; 8 bases agree with TRBD2. The starting material was whole blood, obtained in connection with sensitization to the hapten diphenylcyclopropenone (DPC). CDR3 protein: CARTRAGADIQYF. CDR3 sequence (DNA): TGTGCCAGAACCCGAGCGGGGGCGGACATTCAGTACTTC.